At least ten counts were recorded for the clone carrying this T cell receptor (beta chain). Its target is not known. These data are taken from a study of spatial heterogeneity in lung cancer. Time point reported: sample taken at primary tumor resection. Untreated early-stage non-small cell lung cancer patients, approximately 79 in total, were the donors. The sequenced material consisted of unsorted whole RNA from tumor, nontumor lung or frozen PBMC. Study outcomes and limitations: Higher tumor mutation counts went along with higher counts of expanded intratumoral alpha and beta TCRs. Counts for ubiquitous and regional expanded TCRs went along with ubiquitous and regional nonsynonymous mutations, respectively.

TCRdb re-called the 5' RACE reads with MiXCR, one entry per CDR3 protein. The sample consists of about 100,000 distinct CDR3 sequences, 3.5% to 5% of them appearing once. The TCR originated in a male donor with early-stage non-small cell lung cancer. This specimen was lung tumor tissue, taken at surgery.

Here the CDR3 DNA reads TGCGCCAGCAGCCCGCGACTAGCGGGGACCTACGAGCAGTACTTC. Its translation is CASSPRLAGTYEQYF. V usage is TRBV5-1 and J usage is TRBJ2-7; 11 nucleotides agree with TRBD2. This CDR3 region has 15 residues. J was trimmed by 2 bases and V by 4 bases; bases with no gene match: 5. Germline loops: CDR1 SGHRS, CDR2 YFSETQ.